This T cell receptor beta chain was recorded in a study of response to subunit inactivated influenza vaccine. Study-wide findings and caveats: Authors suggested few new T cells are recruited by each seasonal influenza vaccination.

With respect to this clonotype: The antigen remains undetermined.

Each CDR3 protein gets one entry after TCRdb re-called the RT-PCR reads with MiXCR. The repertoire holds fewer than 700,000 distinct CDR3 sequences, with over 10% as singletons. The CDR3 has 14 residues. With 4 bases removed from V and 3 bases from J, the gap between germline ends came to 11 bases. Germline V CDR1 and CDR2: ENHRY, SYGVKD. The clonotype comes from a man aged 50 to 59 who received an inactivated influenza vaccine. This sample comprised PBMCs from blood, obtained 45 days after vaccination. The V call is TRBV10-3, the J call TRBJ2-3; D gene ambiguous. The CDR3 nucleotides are TGTGCCATCAGTGTCGGATTATTTACAGATACGCAGTATTTT. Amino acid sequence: CAISVGLFTDTQYF.